A selection of T cell receptor beta chains follows, all from one sample in a study of beta chain features in type 1 diabetes. This table comes from immunoSEQ multiplex PCR, and its TCRdb copy is limited to in-frame clones, with some not included. Of roughly 400,000 clones listed, about 15% are singletons. Sequenced: naive CD4+ T cells from blood. These receptors all stem from a man aged 25 to 40 in good health. Both conserved end residues are part of each CDR3. Fields, in order: V gene, CDR3 protein.

TRBV27 CASSLIHSNQPQHF
TRBV14 CASSKETQYF
TRBV30 CAWRVPWASEPRSSYNEQFF
TRBV7-9 CASSPQDRVPETQYF
TRBV4-3 CASSQDPRGDSPLHF
TRBV7-2 CASSLVAGEGNEQFF
TRBV11-3 CASSAYRGGVETQYF
TRBV13 CASRSPRQPSTDTQYF
TRBV12-5 CASGSSLAGEQYF
TRBV30 CAWSAGKYGYTF
TRBV27 CASSLNGETQYF
TRBV7-9 CASSPGLGTQYF
TRBV2 CASSVAALNTEAFF
TRBV27 CASMDVGIGGYTF
TRBV2 CASTGGRGGTDTQYF
TRBV7-9 CASTTGAGGGYTDTQYF
TRBV30 CAWSDRVLNTEAFF
TRBV5-4 CASSLALGETQYF
TRBV29-1 CSVEVPMNTEAFF
TRBV30 CAWSKDSGIATYTDTQYF
TRBV13 CASSSPWEDETQYF
TRBV14 CASSLRQTSEGYTF
TRBV19 CASSIPQPGGEQFF
TRBV14 CASSPQTLGPQYF
TRBV7-9 CASSLDKINTEAFF